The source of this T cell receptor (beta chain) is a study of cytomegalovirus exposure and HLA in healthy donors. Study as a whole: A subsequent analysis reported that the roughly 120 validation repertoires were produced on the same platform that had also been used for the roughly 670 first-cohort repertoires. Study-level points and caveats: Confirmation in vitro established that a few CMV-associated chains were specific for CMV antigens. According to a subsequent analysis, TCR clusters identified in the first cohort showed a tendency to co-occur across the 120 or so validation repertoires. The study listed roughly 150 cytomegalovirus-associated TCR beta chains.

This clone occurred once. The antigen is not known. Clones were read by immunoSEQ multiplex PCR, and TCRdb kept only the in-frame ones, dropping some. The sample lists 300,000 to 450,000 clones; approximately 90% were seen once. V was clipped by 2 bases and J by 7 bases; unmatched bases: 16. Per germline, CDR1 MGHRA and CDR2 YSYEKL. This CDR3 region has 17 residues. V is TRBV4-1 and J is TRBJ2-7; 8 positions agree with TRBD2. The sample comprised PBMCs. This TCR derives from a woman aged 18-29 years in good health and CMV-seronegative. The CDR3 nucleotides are TGCGCCAGCAGCCAATCCATGAGAGCGGGAGACCCTAGGGAGCAGTACTTC. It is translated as CASSQSMRAGDPREQYF.